A selection of T cell receptor beta chains follows, all from one sample in a study of vaccination and CD4 T cells after COVID-19. TCRdb ran MiXCR on the PCR reads and lists one entry per CDR3 protein. The table records roughly 15,000 distinct CDR3 sequences, approximately 68% of them present only once. These receptors have no known antigen. The sample was CD4+ T cells from blood, cultured in vitro. The receptors were gathered from a human donor who had recovered from COVID-19. CDR3s include the opening cysteine and the closing phenylalanine or tryptophan. A D gene is named only where the DNA matches it firmly. The size entry is marked missing in some rows and otherwise reads once, few, many or a size class.

j_call v_call d_call clone_size cdr3_aa cdr3_nt
TRBJ2-7 TRBV30 . once CAWSVRRYSYEQYF TGTGCCTGGAGTGTACGACGGTACTCCTACGAGCAGTACTTC
TRBJ1-4 TRBV25-1 . . CASSGSGMGKLFF TGTGCCAGCAGTGGTTCAGGTATGGGAAAACTGTTTTTT
TRBJ2-7 TRBV30 . . CAWRLEVGRQYF TGTGCCTGGAGGTTGGAGGTCGGGAGGCAGTACTTC
TRBJ2-1 TRBV20-1 TRBD2 . CSARDSSGRHSYNEQFF TGCAGTGCTAGAGATTCGAGCGGGAGGCACTCCTACAATGAGCAGTTCTTC
TRBJ1-1 TRBV3-1 . . CASSHGAPYYDAEAFF TGTGCCAGCAGCCATGGGGCTCCCTACTATGACGCTGAAGCTTTCTTT
TRBJ2-3 TRBV11-3 . . CASSLDPRRDTQYF TGTGCCAGCAGCTTAGACCCACGGCGGGATACGCAGTATTTT
TRBJ1-1 TRBV5-4 TRBD1 . CASSPTPGGVNTEAFF TGTGCCAGCAGCCCTACGCCAGGGGGTGTGAACACTGAAGCTTTCTTT
TRBJ1-1 TRBV11-3 TRBD1 . CASKGQGAGTEAFF TGTGCCAGCAAGGGACAGGGGGCCGGCACTGAAGCTTTCTTT
TRBJ1-2 TRBV11-2 . . CASSLAQGRGGYTF TGTGCCAGCAGCTTAGCCCAGGGGAGAGGTGGCTACACCTTC
TRBJ1-2 TRBV19 TRBD1 . CASRRQGAEGYTF TGTGCCAGTAGACGACAGGGGGCGGAAGGCTACACCTTC
TRBJ1-5 TRBV19 TRBD1 . CATQDRPGGNQPQHF TGTGCCACCCAGGACAGGCCGGGCGGCAATCAGCCCCAGCATTTT
TRBJ2-5 TRBV7-2 . few CASSLRGPGQETQYF TGTGCCAGCAGCTTACGGGGTCCTGGGCAAGAGACCCAGTACTTC
TRBJ2-5 TRBV2 . . CASSRDGRQETQYF TGTGCCAGCAGCAGGGACGGACGGCAAGAGACCCAGTACTTC
TRBJ1-5 TRBV28 . few CASSLSGAFNQPQHF TGTGCCAGCAGTTTAAGCGGGGCCTTCAATCAGCCCCAGCATTTT
TRBJ1-2 TRBV7-9 . . CASSTRTRGYTF TGTGCCAGCAGCACACGGACGCGGGGCTACACCTTC
TRBJ2-5 TRBV6-2/TRBV6-3 TRBD2 . CASSMGGPLQETQYF TGTGCCAGCAGTATGGGAGGGCCGTTACAAGAGACCCAGTACTTC
TRBJ1-6 TRBV7-8 . . CASSSSSYNSPLHF TGTGCCAGCAGCTCCAGCTCCTATAATTCACCCCTCCACTTT
TRBJ2-3 TRBV20-1 . few CSARGTLTDTQYF TGCAGTGCTAGAGGGACCCTTACAGATACGCAGTATTTT
TRBJ2-2 TRBV2 TRBD2 . CASSDWLAGAGELFF TGTGCCAGCAGTGATTGGCTAGCGGGAGCCGGGGAGCTGTTTTTT
TRBJ2-5 TRBV28 TRBD1 . CASRPFPGTGSQETQYF TGTGCCAGCAGGCCCTTTCCCGGGACAGGGAGCCAAGAGACCCAGTACTTC
TRBJ2-2 TRBV20-1 TRBD2 . CSASKAGVPGELFF TGCAGTGCTAGTAAAGCGGGAGTTCCCGGGGAGCTGTTTTTT
TRBJ1-1 TRBV15 . . CATSRDSLNTEAFF TGTGCCACCAGCAGGGACAGCCTGAACACTGAAGCTTTCTTT
TRBJ1-2 TRBV20-1 . . CSARDVWSGGYTF TGCAGTGCTAGAGATGTTTGGAGTGGCGGCTACACCTTC
TRBJ2-5 TRBV20-1 TRBD1 . CSARGAGTGNREETQYF TGCAGTGCTAGAGGAGCAGGGACAGGGAATCGAGAAGAGACCCAGTACTTC
TRBJ1-3 TRBV20-1 . . CSATGNGNTIYF TGCAGTGCCACAGGGAATGGAAACACCATATATTTT
TRBJ2-3 TRBV20-1 . few CSARDSQRTTDTQYF TGCAGTGCTAGAGATTCGCAGAGAACAACAGATACGCAGTATTTT
TRBJ1-1 TRBV5-1 . . CASSLERAEGGEAFF TGCGCCAGCAGCTTGGAAAGGGCCGAGGGAGGTGAAGCTTTCTTT
TRBJ1-2 TRBV20-1 TRBD1 . CSARVVRGADGYTF TGCAGTGCTAGAGTTGTCAGGGGGGCGGATGGCTACACCTTC
TRBJ1-2 TRBV6-1 . . CASIVGPTGGYTF TGTGCCAGCATCGTCGGGCCCACAGGTGGCTACACCTTC
TRBJ2-1 TRBV19 TRBD2 . CASSRRTSGRGDNEQFF TGTGCCAGTAGTAGAAGGACTAGCGGCCGGGGGGACAATGAGCAGTTCTTC